Presented here are 27 T cell receptor beta chains from one specimen sequenced in a study of human T cells and chemical hapten exposure. Time point noted: patch test 2, 6 weeks after DPC sensitization. Treatment reported: therapeutic diphenylcyclopropenone sensitization with weekly scalp DPC. From the RACE reads, TCRdb called clonotypes with MiXCR, one entry per CDR3 protein. The repertoire holds a few hundred thousand distinct CDR3 sequences, with just under 6.5% as singletons. The specimen was whole blood, collected in connection with sensitization to the hapten diphenylcyclopropenone (DPC). All receptors come from a woman between 18 and 29 years old with alopecia areata. Some clones in this sample may be carry-over from other donors' samples.

This clonotype was picked up many times. This chain joins TRBV27 and TRBJ2-5; 11 bases match TRBD2. CDR3 length: 15 residues. CDR1 is MNHEY and CDR2 is SMNVEV in the germline V gene (reference sequence). With 4 bases clipped from V and 4 bases from J, the junction kept 5 bases outside the gene matches. The CDR3 reads CASSYLAGGRETQYF. DNA for the CDR3: TGTGCCAGCAGTTATCTAGCGGGGGGCCGAGAGACCCAGTACTTC.

V usage is TRBV7-9 and J usage is TRBJ1-5, with TRBD1 matching over 7 bases. Germline trimming cut 5 bases from V and 2 bases from J; bases unmatched to any gene: 9. Looked up from germline, CDR1 is SEHNR and CDR2 is FQNEAQ (reference sequence). The CDR3 is 16 residues long. CDR3: CASSPGDRVGNQPQHF. CDR3 in DNA: TGTGCCAGCAGCCCCGGCGACAGGGTTGGCAATCAGCCCCAGCATTTT.

At least ten counts were recorded for this clonotype. This sequence joins TRBV20-1 and TRBJ1-5; D not certain. The CDR3 runs to 19 residues. Germline lookup yields CDR1 DFQATT and CDR2 SNEGSKA (reference sequence). V lost 5 bases to trimming and J lost 5 bases, with 31 bases between them. CDR3 residues: CSAQFPSGPSPSEDQPQHF. The CDR3 nucleotides read TGCAGTGCTCAATTCCCTTCCGGACCCTCTCCCAGTGAAGATCAGCCCCAGCATTTT.

This clonotype was found a few times. This chain joins TRBV7-9 and TRBJ2-1; D gene ambiguous. The CDR3 runs 14 residues. CDR1 SEHNR and CDR2 FQNEAQ come from the germline V gene (reference sequence). V was trimmed by 8 bases and J by 4 bases, leaving 15 bases between them. Here the CDR3 DNA reads TGTGCCAGCCAGGTGGCATCTCAATACAATGAGCAGTTCTTC. Protein sequence: CASQVASQYNEQFF.

The chain is built from TRBV20-1 and TRBJ2-7; TRBD1 agrees at 8 bases. J lost 2 bases, V lost 7 bases, and 7 bases had no gene match. This CDR3 is built from 13 residues. Per germline, CDR1 DFQATT and CDR2 SNEGSKA (reference sequence). The CDR3 spells CSGEDRVTYEQYF. CDR3 nucleotide sequence: TGCAGTGGGGAGGACAGGGTGACCTACGAGCAGTACTTC.

This clonotype appeared many times. The J gene is TRBJ1-1, the V gene TRBV5-1; possibly TRBD1 for D (5 bases). Germline CDR1 and CDR2: SGHRS and YFSETQ. CDR3 length: 14 residues. Trimming stripped 0 bases from V and 4 bases from J, with 10 bases between. The CDR3 here is CASSLEGVLTEAFF. The DNA for the CDR3 is TGCGCCAGCAGCTTGGAAGGGGTCCTCACTGAAGCTTTCTTT.

This clonotype was recorded at least ten times. The chain employs TRBV29-1 and TRBJ2-2, with TRBD1 matching 10 bases. J was trimmed by 4 bases and V by 4 bases; bases with no gene match: 3. Germline V gives CDR1 SQVTM, CDR2 ANQGSEA. This CDR3 is built from 14 residues. For the CDR3, the DNA is TGCAGCGTTGTAAGACAGGGGGCCACCGGGGAGCTGTTTTTT. Encoded protein: CSVVRQGATGELFF.

This clonotype was counted ten times or more. J is TRBJ1-3 and V is TRBV11-2; no reliable D call. Trimming shortened V by 5 bases and J by 4 bases, and 15 bases separated the two germline ends. The CDR3 extends over 15 amino acids. Germline CDR1 SGHAT, CDR2 FQNNGV. CDR3 coding DNA: TGTGCCAGCAGCCAGACCAGGACGGACGGAAACACCATATATTTT. It codes for CASSQTRTDGNTIYF.

The table lists this clonotype with a few counts. The chain links TRBV7-2 to TRBJ2-4; D possibly corresponds to TRBD1 (5 bases). The CDR3 has 13 amino acids. Germline CDR1 and CDR2: SGHTA and FQGNSA. Trimming pared 2 bases from V and 6 bases from J, leaving 8 bases between. CDR3 nucleotide sequence: TGTGCCAGCAGCTTAAGAGACAGAAACATTCAGTACTTC. Protein product: CASSLRDRNIQYF.

This clonotype was found many times. The V call is TRBV28, the J call TRBJ2-3; D is ambiguous. From germline, CDR1 is MDHEN and CDR2 SYDVKM. The CDR3 length is 13 residues. Trimming removed 5 bases at V and 2 bases at J, with 8 bases between. Written as DNA, the CDR3 is TGTGCCAGCAGTATTACGCACACAGATACGCAGTATTTT. The encoded protein is CASSITHTDTQYF.

The table lists this clonotype with a few counts. The chain has TRBV7-9 and TRBJ1-6, with D tentatively TRBD1 (5 bases). Germline assignment: CDR1 SEHNR and CDR2 FQNEAQ (reference sequence). The V and J ends lost 1 base and 6 bases respectively, with 13 bases between them. CDR3 length equals 16 residues. CDR3 bases: TGTGCCAGCAGCTTAGGGCCCGGGGGAGGTAATTCACCCCTCCACTTT. Encoded protein: CASSLGPGGGNSPLHF. The full variable domain, its missing parts supplied by reference TRBV7-9 and TRBJ1-6, is DTGVSQNPRHKITKRGQNVTFRCDPISEHNRLYWYRQTLGQGPEFLTYFQNEAQLEKSRLLSDRFSAERPKGSFSTLEIQRTEQGDSAMYLCASSLGPGGGNSPLHFGNGTRLTVT.

This clonotype showed up many times. The V call is TRBV29-1, the J call TRBJ1-1, with TRBD1 identical over 9 bases. Looked up from germline, CDR1 is SQVTM and CDR2 is ANQGSEA. The CDR3 is 14 residues long. V was clipped by 7 bases and J by 1 base; unmatched bases: 7. CDR3 sequence (DNA): TGCAGCGCTGAGGGACAGGGTGCGAACACTGAAGCTTTCTTT. It specifies CSAEGQGANTEAFF.

This clonotype was seen more than once but under ten times. V usage is TRBV20-1 and J usage is TRBJ2-1, with a possible D match to TRBD1 (6 bases). The CDR3 runs to 14 residues. Trimming removed 2 bases from V and 7 bases from J, with 15 bases in between. Germline lookup yields CDR1 DFQATT and CDR2 SNEGSKA (reference sequence). CDR3 residues: CSARFPGGRNEQFF. In DNA form, the CDR3 reads TGCAGTGCTAGATTTCCTGGGGGCCGGAATGAGCAGTTCTTC.

The V call is TRBV12-3 or TRBV12-4, the J call TRBJ1-4, with 7 bases aligning to TRBD1. V was pared by 4 bases and J by 3 bases, with 11 bases of the junction left unmatched. The CDR3 runs 17 residues. CDR3 DNA sequence: TGTGCCAGCAGTTCTTTCAAGAGGGGGCTGGCTAATGAAAAACTGTTTTTT. Protein product: CASSSFKRGLANEKLFF.

This rearrangement joins TRBV6-2 or TRBV6-3 to TRBJ1-1; D perhaps matches TRBD1 (5 bases). Trimming removed 2 bases at V and 3 bases at J, with 31 bases between. CDR3 size: 21 residues. CDR1 MNHEY and CDR2 SVGEGT come from the germline V gene. The CDR3 protein is CASSYGMLIRVWGKVYTEAFF. DNA for the CDR3: TGTGCCAGCAGTTACGGGATGCTTATTCGGGTTTGGGGGAAGGTATACACTGAAGCTTTCTTT.

This clonotype has a count of ten or more. This sequence joins TRBV29-1 and TRBJ2-3; D remains ambiguous. The germline gives CDR1 SQVTM, CDR2 ANQGSEA. CDR3 length: 14 residues. The ends were cut back, 1 base at V and 1 base at J, with 9 bases in the middle. The CDR3 is CSVEANRGTDTQYF. CDR3 DNA: TGCAGCGTTGAAGCCAATCGGGGCACAGATACGCAGTATTTT.

V gene TRBV7-8 combines with J gene TRBJ2-1, with TRBD1 as a possible D gene (5 bases). In germline, CDR1 is SGHVS, CDR2 FQNEAQ. V was clipped by 5 bases and J by 0 bases, with 11 bases between them. The CDR3 consists of 15 residues. CDR3 sequence (DNA): TGTGCCAGCAGCAGCAGGGTCCACTCCTACAATGAGCAGTTCTTC. Its protein product is CASSSRVHSYNEQFF.

J is TRBJ1-5 and V is TRBV6-1; no clear D. Germline CDR1 reads MNHNS; CDR2 reads SASEGT. Trimming removed 2 bases at V and 7 bases at J, with 12 bases between. This CDR3 is 14 amino acids long. In DNA form, the CDR3 reads TGTGCCAGCAGTGAACTAGAGAAAACGCAGCCCCAGCATTTT. Its protein is CASSELEKTQPQHF.

The chain couples TRBV6-2 or TRBV6-3 to TRBJ1-5, with 8 bases identical to TRBD1. The germline V gene encodes CDR1 MNHEY and CDR2 SVGEGT. V was clipped by 8 bases and J by 3 bases; unmatched bases: 6. CDR3 length: 14 amino acids. The CDR3 bases are TGTGCCAGCGGCGGCAGGGGGCCCAATCAGCCCCAGCATTTT. Amino acid sequence: CASGGRGPNQPQHF.

This clonotype was seen ten or more times. This sequence joins TRBV12-3 or TRBV12-4 and TRBJ1-2, with D perhaps matching TRBD1 (6 bases). The CDR3 length is 15 residues. The ends were cut back, 3 bases at V and 5 bases at J, with 16 bases in the middle. DNA for the CDR3: TGTGCCAGCAGTTTCATATCGGGGGCGCCGTATGGCTACACCTTC. It yields the protein CASSFISGAPYGYTF.

The chain employs TRBV7-3 and TRBJ2-3, with 8 bases lining up with TRBD2. The CDR3 extends over 20 amino acids. The germline V gene has CDR1 SGHTA and CDR2 FQGTGA. V shed 1 base and J 0 bases; nucleotides not matched to a gene: 15. The CDR3 region is CASSLRSQSLAETSTDTQYF. In DNA form, the CDR3 reads TGTGCCAGCAGCTTAAGGTCCCAATCACTAGCGGAGACTAGCACAGATACGCAGTATTTT.

This sequence joins TRBV20-1 and TRBJ2-4, with TRBD1 as a possible D gene (5 bases). The ends were cut back, 1 base at V and 3 bases at J, with 7 bases in the middle. The CDR3 covers 13 residues. Per germline, CDR1 DFQATT and CDR2 SNEGSKA (reference sequence). The CDR3 coding sequence is TGCAGTGCTAGAGGGGGCGACAAAAACATTCAGTACTTC. The encoded protein is CSARGGDKNIQYF.

This clonotype was found many times. The chain uses TRBV6-5 and TRBJ1-2; no firm D call. Deletions cut 2 bases from V and 4 bases from J, with 8 bases between. Germline values: CDR1 MNHEY, CDR2 SVGAGI. The length of the CDR3 is 13 residues. The CDR3 DNA follows: TGTGCCAGCAGTTACAGGAGCCCCTATGGCTACACCTTC. Translating it yields CASSYRSPYGYTF.

This clonotype turned up a few times. The chain's CDR3 is CASSDREVGEQYF. In DNA, the CDR3 is TGTGCCAGCAGTGATAGGGAGGTCGGGGAGCAGTACTTC. This rearrangement joins TRBV25-1 to TRBJ2-7; the D gene is possibly TRBD2 (6 bases). Germline loops: CDR1 MGHDK, CDR2 SYGVNS. The CDR3 has 13 residues. Trimming removed 3 bases at V and 7 bases at J, with 13 bases between.

This clonotype appeared a few times. The V gene is TRBV7-2, the J gene TRBJ1-5; D call uncertain. There are 13 residues in the CDR3. The V gene's germline CDR1 is SGHTA and CDR2 FQGNSA. V lost 3 bases and J lost 4, with 7 bases in between. Written as DNA, the CDR3 is TGTGCCAGCAGCTTTCAGGAAAATCAGCCCCAGCATTTT. Protein product: CASSFQENQPQHF.

This clonotype was seen at least ten times. The CDR3 region is CASSPGQGGGYGYTF. The CDR3 nucleotides are TGTGCCAGCAGCCCTGGACAGGGAGGAGGCTATGGCTACACCTTC. The chain recombines TRBV7-3 with TRBJ1-2; TRBD1 matches 8 bases. Germline V CDR1 and CDR2: SGHTA, FQGTGA. The CDR3 sequence is 15 residues long. V lost 5 bases and J lost 4; bases outside the gene matches: 9.

This clonotype came up a few times. The rearrangement joins TRBV6-5 to TRBJ2-1; D is perhaps TRBD2 (8 bases). Trimming pared 4 bases from V and 14 bases from J, leaving 21 bases between. The CDR3 has 14 residues. Looked up from germline, CDR1 is MNHEY and CDR2 is SVGAGI. The CDR3 protein is CASSFGGGDRVKFF. CDR3 DNA sequence: TGTGCCAGCAGTTTCGGGGGGGGAGACAGGGTTAAGTTCTTC.